This T cell receptor beta chain was identified during a study of OX40 agonist ivuxolimab in advanced cancers. Across the study: With ivuxolimab, an agonistic anti-OX40 (CD134) antibody, patients were treated. At doses from 0.01 to 10 mg/kg, patients were given intravenous ivuxolimab every 2 weeks. Study-level findings and limits: In a subset of nonresponders, normalized T-cell clonal expansion was also low.

Some clones are missing from TCRdb's copy, which holds only in-frame ones; the method was immunoSEQ multiplex PCR. The sample lists approximately 82,000 clones; 80% to 95% were seen once. Germline V gene data show CDR1 as MGHRA and CDR2 as YSYEKL. The germline V and J ends were trimmed by 0 bases and 6 bases, with 6 bases remaining between them. The CDR3 extends over 14 amino acids. Only one count was recorded for this clone. What it binds is not known. The chain recombines TRBV4-1 with TRBJ1-6; D unresolved. Sequenced material: CD4+ or CD8+ T cells sorted from blood, taken in a trial of the OX40 agonist ivuxolimab. The TCR originated in an adult with an advanced solid tumor such as melanoma, head and neck, liver or kidney cancer. The CDR3, as DNA: TGCGCCAGCAGCCAAGATACGACTAATTCACCCCTCCACTTT. Its protein product is CASSQDTTNSPLHF.